Following are 9 T cell receptor beta chains from one sample sequenced in a study of blood T cells in healthy people across ages. A second roughly 6 to 11 cycle PCR used barcoded and J-beta primers. TCRdb passed the 5' RACE reads through MiXCR, listing each CDR3 protein once. The sample contains about 1.6 million distinct CDR3 sequences, roughly 32% of which appear only once. The sample consisted of blood. These receptors originate from a woman aged 30 to 39 in good health.

This clonotype was seen just once. The V call is TRBV3-1, the J call TRBJ2-2, with TRBD2 matching 10 bases. The CDR3 has 17 residues. CDR1 is LGHDT and CDR2 is YNNKEL in the germline V gene (reference sequence). The V and J ends lost 5 bases and 1 base, in that order; junction bases with no gene match: 7. The DNA for the CDR3 is TGTGCCAGCAGCTTATATGGACTAGCGGAGAACACCGGGGAGCTGTTTTTT. This codes for CASSLYGLAENTGELFF.

The chain uses TRBV25-1 and TRBJ2-7, with D perhaps TRBD1 or TRBD2 (5 bases each). In germline, CDR1 is MGHDK, CDR2 SYGVNS. V was trimmed by 8 bases and J by 6 bases, leaving 17 bases between them. This CDR3 has 13 amino acids. The CDR3 spells CASQPQSGGEQYF. The CDR3 DNA is TGTGCCAGCCAACCCCAGTCTGGGGGCGAGCAGTACTTC.

There are a few counts of this clonotype. J is TRBJ2-3 and V is TRBV29-1; no clear D. CDR3 length: 12 amino acids. V was clipped by 3 bases and J by 0 bases, with 4 bases between them. The germline CDR1 and CDR2 sequences are SQVTM and ANQGSEA. The CDR3 DNA sequence: TGCAGCGTTGACGGAAGCACAGATACGCAGTATTTT. Translating it yields CSVDGSTDTQYF.

The V gene is TRBV7-3, the J gene TRBJ1-1; 7 nucleotides line up with TRBD1. After removal of 5 bases from V and 12 bases from J, the junction contained 15 bases not matched to a gene. The CDR3 runs 14 residues. Germline V gene lookup returns CDR1 SGHTA and CDR2 FQGTGA. CDR3 bases: TGTGCCAGCAGCCCGGGACAGAGGAGGGGACGGACTTTCTTT. It encodes CASSPGQRRGRTFF. The variable domain in full, with the rest retrieved from reference TRBV7-3 and TRBJ1-1, is GAGVSQTPSNKVTEKGKYVELRCDPISGHTALYWYRQSLGQGPEFLIYFQGTGAADDSGLPNDRFFAVRPEGSVSTLKIQRTERGDSAVYLCASSPGQRRGRTFFGQGTRLTVV.

The rearrangement uses TRBV7-9 and TRBJ2-3, with D unclear. The CDR3 totals 13 residues. CDR1 is SEHNR, CDR2 FQNEAQ, per germline (reference sequence). Trimming took off 6 bases at V and 4 bases at J, with 11 bases between the two ends. The CDR3 here is CASRQPSADTQYF. In nucleotides, the CDR3 is TGTGCCAGCAGACAACCCAGCGCAGATACGCAGTATTTT.

In this sample, this clonotype turned up once. The rearrangement uses TRBV28 and TRBJ2-5; possibly TRBD1 or TRBD2 for D (5 bases each). CDR1 MDHEN and CDR2 SYDVKM come from the germline V gene. V was pared by 7 bases and J by 3 bases, with 30 bases between. CDR3 size: 19 residues. The CDR3 coding sequence is TGTGCCAGCACACCTACCGGGACGGCGGGCCGGGCTAGAGAAGAGACCCAGTACTTC. This translates into CASTPTGTAGRAREETQYF. Full variable domain (remainder filled in from reference TRBV28 and TRBJ2-5): DVKVTQSSRYLVKRTGEKVFLECVQDMDHENMFWYRQDPGLGLRLIYFSYDVKMKEKGDIPEGYSVSREKKERFSLILESASTNQTSMYLCASTPTGTAGRAREETQYFGPGTRLLVL.

J is TRBJ2-5 and V is TRBV9, with 9 bases matching TRBD2. J gave up 3 bases and V 3 bases, and 9 bases lay outside the gene matches. Germline CDR1 reads SGDLS; CDR2 reads YYNGEE. The length of the CDR3 is 16 residues. CDR3 region: CASSASTGLAKETQYF. Written as DNA, the CDR3 is TGTGCCAGCAGCGCCTCCACCGGACTAGCGAAAGAGACCCAGTACTTC.

The chain recombines TRBV27 with TRBJ1-1; D is ambiguous. V lost 3 bases to trimming and J lost 1 base, with 12 bases between them. The CDR3 covers 15 residues. The germline gives CDR1 MNHEY, CDR2 SMNVEV (reference sequence). The CDR3 spells CASSFYEIPNTEAFF. CDR3 DNA: TGTGCCAGCAGTTTTTACGAGATCCCGAACACTGAAGCTTTCTTT.

The gene calls are TRBV20-1 and TRBJ1-1, with a possible D match to TRBD1 (5 bases). The germline gives CDR1 DFQATT, CDR2 SNEGSKA (reference sequence). The V end lost 5 bases, the J end lost 0 bases, and 13 bases lay between the germline ends. This CDR3 spans 14 amino acids. The CDR3 DNA sequence: TGCAGTGCTTCTACCGACAGCATGAACACTGAAGCTTTCTTT. This codes for CSASTDSMNTEAFF.